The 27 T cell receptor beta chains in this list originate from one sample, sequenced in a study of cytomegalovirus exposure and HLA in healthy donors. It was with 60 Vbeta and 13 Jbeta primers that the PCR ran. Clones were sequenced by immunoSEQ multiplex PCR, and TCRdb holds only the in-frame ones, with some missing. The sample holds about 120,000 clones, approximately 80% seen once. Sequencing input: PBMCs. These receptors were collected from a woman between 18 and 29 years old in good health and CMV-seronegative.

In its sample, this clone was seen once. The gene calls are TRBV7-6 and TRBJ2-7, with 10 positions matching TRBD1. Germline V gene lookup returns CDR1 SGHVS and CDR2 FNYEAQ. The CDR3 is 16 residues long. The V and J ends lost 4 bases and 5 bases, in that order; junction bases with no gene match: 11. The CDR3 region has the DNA TGTGCCAGCAGCTACGGGACAGGGGATGGTAGGGACGAGCAGTACTTC. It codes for CASSYGTGDGRDEQYF.

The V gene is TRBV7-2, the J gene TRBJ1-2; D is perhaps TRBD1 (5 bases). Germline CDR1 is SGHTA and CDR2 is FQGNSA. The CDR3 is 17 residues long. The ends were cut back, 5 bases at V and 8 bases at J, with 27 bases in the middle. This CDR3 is CASSADGGGTPLLGYTF. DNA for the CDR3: TGTGCCAGCAGCGCCGACGGGGGGGGAACCCCCCTTTTGGGCTACACCTTC.

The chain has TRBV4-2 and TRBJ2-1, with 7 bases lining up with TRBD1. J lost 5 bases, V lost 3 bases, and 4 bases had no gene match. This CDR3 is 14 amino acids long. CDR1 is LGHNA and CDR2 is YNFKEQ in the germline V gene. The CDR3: CASSHSDRDNEQFF. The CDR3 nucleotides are TGTGCCAGCAGCCACTCTGACAGGGACAATGAGCAGTTCTTC.

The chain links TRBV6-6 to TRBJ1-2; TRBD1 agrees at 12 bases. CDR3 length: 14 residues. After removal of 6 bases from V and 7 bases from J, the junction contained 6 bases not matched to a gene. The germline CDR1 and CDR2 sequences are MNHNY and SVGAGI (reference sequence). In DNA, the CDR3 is TGTGCCAGCAGGAACCGGGACAGGGGGCTTGGCTACACCTTC. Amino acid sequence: CASRNRDRGLGYTF.

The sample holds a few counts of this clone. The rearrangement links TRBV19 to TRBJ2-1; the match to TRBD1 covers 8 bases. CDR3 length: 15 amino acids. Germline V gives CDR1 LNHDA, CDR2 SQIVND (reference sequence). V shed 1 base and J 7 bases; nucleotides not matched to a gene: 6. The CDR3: CASSIVGQGRNEQFF. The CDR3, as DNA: TGTGCCAGTAGTATAGTTGGACAGGGAAGAAATGAGCAGTTCTTC.

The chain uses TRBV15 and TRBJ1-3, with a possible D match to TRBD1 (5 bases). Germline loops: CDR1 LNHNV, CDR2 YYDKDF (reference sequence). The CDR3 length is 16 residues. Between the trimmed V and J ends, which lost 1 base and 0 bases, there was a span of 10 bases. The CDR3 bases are TGTGCCACCAGCAGAGCATCGGGGGGCTCTGGAAACACCATATATTTT. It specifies CATSRASGGSGNTIYF.

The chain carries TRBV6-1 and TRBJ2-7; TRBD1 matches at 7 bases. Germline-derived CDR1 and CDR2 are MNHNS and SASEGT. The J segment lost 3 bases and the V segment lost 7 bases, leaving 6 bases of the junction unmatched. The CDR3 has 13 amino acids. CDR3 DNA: TGTGCCAGCACCCGCTACAGGGGCTACGAGCAGTACTTC. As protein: CASTRYRGYEQYF.

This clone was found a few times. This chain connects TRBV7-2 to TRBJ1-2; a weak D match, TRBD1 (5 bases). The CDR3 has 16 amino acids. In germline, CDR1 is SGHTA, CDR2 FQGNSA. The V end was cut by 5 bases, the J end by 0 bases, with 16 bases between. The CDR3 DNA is TGTGCCAGCAGCCCGCAATACGGGGGAGCTAACTATGGCTACACCTTC. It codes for CASSPQYGGANYGYTF.

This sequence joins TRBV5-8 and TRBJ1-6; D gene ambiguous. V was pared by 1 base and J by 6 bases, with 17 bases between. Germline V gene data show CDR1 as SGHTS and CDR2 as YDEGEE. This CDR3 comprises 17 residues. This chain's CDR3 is CASSLNKRLYLNSPLHF. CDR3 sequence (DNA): TGTGCCAGCAGCTTGAATAAGCGACTTTACCTTAATTCACCCCTCCACTTT.

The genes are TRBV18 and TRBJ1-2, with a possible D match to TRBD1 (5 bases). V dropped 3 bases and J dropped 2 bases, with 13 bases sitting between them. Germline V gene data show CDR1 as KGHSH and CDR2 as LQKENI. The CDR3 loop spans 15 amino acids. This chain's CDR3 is CASSPDSGSNYGYTF. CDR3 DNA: TGTGCCAGCTCACCTGATTCAGGGTCCAACTATGGCTACACCTTC.

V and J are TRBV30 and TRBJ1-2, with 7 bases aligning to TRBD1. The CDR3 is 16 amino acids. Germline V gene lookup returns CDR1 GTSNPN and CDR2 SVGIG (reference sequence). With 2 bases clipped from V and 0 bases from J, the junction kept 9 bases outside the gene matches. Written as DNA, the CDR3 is TGTGCCTGGAGTAGACGCCGGGACAGTGCTAACTATGGCTACACCTTC. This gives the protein CAWSRRRDSANYGYTF. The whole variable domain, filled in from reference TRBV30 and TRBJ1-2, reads SQTIHQWPATLVQPVGSPLSLECTVEGTSNPNLYWYRQAAGRGLQLLFYSVGIGQISSEVPQNLSASRPQDRQFILSSKKLLLSDSGFYLCAWSRRRDSANYGYTFGSGTRLTVV.

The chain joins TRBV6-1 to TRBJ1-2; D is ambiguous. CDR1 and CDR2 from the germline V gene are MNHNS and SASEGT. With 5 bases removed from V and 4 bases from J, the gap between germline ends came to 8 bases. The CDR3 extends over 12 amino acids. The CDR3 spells CASSPSSYGYTF. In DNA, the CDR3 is TGTGCCAGCAGTCCCTCCTCCTATGGCTACACCTTC.

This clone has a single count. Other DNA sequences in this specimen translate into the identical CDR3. The CDR3 reads CASSPPGRSSSYEQYF. CDR3 coding DNA: TGTGCCAGCAGCCCCCCAGGGAGGTCGAGCTCCTACGAGCAGTACTTC. V and J are TRBV5-6 and TRBJ2-7, with TRBD2 as a possible D gene (6 bases). CDR3 length: 16 amino acids. V was cut by 4 bases and J by 0 bases, with 17 bases left in between. Germline assignment: CDR1 SGHDT and CDR2 YYEEEE.

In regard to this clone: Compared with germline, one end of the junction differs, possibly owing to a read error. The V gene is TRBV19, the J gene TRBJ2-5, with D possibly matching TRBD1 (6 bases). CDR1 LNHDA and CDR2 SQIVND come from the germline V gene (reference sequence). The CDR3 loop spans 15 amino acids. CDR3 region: CASSLDWRTEETQYF. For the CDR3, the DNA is TGTGCCAGTAGTTTAGATTGGCGGACAGAAGAGACCCAGTACTTC. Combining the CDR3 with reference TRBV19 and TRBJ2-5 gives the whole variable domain DGGITQSPKYLFRKEGQNVTLSCEQNLNHDAMYWYRQDPGQGLRLIYYSQIVNDFQKGDIAEGYSVSREKKESFPLTVTSAQKNPTAFYLCASSLDWRTEETQYFGPGTRLLVL.

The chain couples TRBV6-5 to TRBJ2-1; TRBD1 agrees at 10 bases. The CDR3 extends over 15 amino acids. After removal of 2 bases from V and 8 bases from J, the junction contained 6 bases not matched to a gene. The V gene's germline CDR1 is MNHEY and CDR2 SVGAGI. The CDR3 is CASSYAGQGLDEQFF. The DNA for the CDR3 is TGTGCCAGCAGTTACGCGGGACAGGGGTTAGATGAGCAGTTCTTC.

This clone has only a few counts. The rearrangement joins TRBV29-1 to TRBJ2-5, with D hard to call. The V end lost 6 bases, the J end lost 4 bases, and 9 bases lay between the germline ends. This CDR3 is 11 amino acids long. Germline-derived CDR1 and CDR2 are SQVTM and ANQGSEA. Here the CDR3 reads CSVSVGETQYF. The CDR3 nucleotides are TGCAGCGTCTCGGTTGGAGAGACCCAGTACTTC. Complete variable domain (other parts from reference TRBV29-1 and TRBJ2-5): SAVISQKPSRDICQRGTSLTIQCQVDSQVTMMFWYRQQPGQSLTLIATANQGSEATYESGFVIDKFPISRPNLTFSTLTVSNMSPEDSSIYLCSVSVGETQYFGPGTRLLVL.

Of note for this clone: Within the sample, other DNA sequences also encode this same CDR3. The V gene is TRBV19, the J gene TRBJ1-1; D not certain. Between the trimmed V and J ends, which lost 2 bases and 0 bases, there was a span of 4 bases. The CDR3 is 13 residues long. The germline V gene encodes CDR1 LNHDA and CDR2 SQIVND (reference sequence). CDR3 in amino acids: CASSIQMNTEAFF. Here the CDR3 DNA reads TGTGCCAGTAGTATACAGATGAACACTGAAGCTTTCTTT.

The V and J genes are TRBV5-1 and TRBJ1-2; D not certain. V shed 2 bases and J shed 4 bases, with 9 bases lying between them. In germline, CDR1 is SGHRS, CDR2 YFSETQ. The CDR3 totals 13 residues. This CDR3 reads CASSFNSIYGYTF. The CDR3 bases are TGCGCCAGCAGCTTTAACAGTATCTATGGCTACACCTTC.

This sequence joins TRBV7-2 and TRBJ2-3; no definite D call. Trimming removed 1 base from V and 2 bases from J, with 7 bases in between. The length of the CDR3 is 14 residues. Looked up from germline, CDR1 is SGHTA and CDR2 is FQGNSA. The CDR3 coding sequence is TGTGCCAGCAGCTTAGTGCTCTACACAGATACGCAGTATTTT. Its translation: CASSLVLYTDTQYF.

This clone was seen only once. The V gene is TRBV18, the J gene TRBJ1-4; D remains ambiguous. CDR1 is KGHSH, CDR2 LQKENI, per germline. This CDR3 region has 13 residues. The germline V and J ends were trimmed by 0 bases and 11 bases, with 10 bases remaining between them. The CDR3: CASSPPATNKLFF. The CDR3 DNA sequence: TGTGCCAGCTCACCACCGGCAACTAATAAACTGTTTTTT.

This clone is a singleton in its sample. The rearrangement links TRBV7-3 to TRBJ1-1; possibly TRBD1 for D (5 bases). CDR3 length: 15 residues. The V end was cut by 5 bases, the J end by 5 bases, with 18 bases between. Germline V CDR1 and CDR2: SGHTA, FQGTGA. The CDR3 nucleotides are TGTGCCAGCAGCCCCCTGGAGGGGAGTAGAACTGAAGCTTTCTTT. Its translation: CASSPLEGSRTEAFF.

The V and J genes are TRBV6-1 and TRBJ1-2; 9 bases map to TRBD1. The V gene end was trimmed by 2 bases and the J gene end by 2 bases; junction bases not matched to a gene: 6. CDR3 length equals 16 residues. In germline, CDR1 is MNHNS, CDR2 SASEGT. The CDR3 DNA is TGTGCCAGCAGTGAATACAGGACAGGGGACAACTATGGCTACACCTTC. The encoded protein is CASSEYRTGDNYGYTF.

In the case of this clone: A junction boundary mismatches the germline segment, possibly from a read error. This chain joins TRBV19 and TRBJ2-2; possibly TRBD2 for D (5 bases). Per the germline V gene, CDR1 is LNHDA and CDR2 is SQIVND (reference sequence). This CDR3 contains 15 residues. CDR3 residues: CASSGSGFSTRELFF. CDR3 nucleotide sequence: TGTGCCAGTAGTGGTTCGGGGTTTAGCACCAGGGAGCTGTTTTTT.

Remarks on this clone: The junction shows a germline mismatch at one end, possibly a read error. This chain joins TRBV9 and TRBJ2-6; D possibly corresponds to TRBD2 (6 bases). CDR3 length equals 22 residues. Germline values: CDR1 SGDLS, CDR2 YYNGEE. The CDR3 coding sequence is TGTGCCAGCAGCGAGAACCGGGACTTTACATTTTTGGCGCACACTGGGGCCAACGGCCTGACTTTC. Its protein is CASSENRDFTFLAHTGANGLTF.

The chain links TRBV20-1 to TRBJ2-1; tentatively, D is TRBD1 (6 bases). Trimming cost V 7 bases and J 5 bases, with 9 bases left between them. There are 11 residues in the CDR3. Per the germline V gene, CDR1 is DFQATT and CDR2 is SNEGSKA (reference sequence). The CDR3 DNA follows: TGCAGTGGGACAGTTCACAATGAGCAGTTCTTC. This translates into CSGTVHNEQFF.

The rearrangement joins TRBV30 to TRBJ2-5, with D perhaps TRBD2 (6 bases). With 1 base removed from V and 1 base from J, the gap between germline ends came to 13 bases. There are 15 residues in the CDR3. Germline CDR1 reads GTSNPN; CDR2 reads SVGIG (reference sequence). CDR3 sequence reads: CAWSDLGLVQETQYF. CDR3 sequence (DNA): TGTGCCTGGAGTGATTTGGGACTGGTCCAAGAGACCCAGTACTTC.

CDR3 nucleotide sequence: TGTGCCAGCAGCCTTTCCCAGGGGAACACCGGGGAGCTGTTTTTT. Translation: CASSLSQGNTGELFF. This chain connects TRBV9 to TRBJ2-2; weak D call: TRBD1 (5 bases). Trimming pared 4 bases from V and 1 base from J, leaving 11 bases between. The CDR3 is 15 residues long. Looked up from germline, CDR1 is SGDLS and CDR2 is YYNGEE.